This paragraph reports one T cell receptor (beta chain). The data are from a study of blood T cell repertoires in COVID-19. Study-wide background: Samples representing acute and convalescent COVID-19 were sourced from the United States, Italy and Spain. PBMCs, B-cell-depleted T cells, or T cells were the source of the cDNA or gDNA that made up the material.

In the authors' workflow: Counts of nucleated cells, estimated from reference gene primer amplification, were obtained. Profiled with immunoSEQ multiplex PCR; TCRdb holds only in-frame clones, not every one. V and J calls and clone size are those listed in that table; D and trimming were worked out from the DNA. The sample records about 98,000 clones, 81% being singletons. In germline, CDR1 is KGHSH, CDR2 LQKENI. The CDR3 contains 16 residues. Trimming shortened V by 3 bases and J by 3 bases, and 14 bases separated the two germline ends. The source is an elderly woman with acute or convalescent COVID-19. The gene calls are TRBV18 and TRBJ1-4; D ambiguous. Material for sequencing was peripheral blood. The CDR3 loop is CASSPYVLGSNEKLFF. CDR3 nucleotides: TGTGCCAGCTCACCCTACGTCCTAGGTTCTAATGAAAAACTGTTTTTT.